This T cell receptor (beta chain) was sequenced for a study of shared clonotypes between healthy human individuals. Study-level points and caveats: Generation probabilities were higher for clonotypes shared across all four sorted-subset donors than for unshared ones.

To note about this clone: Its antigen is not identified.

The CDR3 loop spans 16 amino acids. CDR1 is LNHDA, CDR2 SQIVND, per germline (reference sequence). V lost 1 base to trimming and J lost 7 bases, with 17 bases between them. The naive CD8 fraction comprised CD45RO-negative cells positively selected for CCR7 and excluded terminally differentiated effector memory CD45RA+ cells. Produced via immunoSEQ multiplex PCR; TCRdb's table is partial and in-frame only. The sample gives approximately 1.9 million clones, 93% of which show up once; under 2% is in the top ten. This chain connects TRBV19 to TRBJ2-1, with unresolved D. The material sequenced was naive CD8+ T cells from PBMCs. This TCR derives from a man between 18 and 35 years old in good health. Some clones in this sample may be carry-over from other donors' samples. The CDR3 region has the DNA TGTGCCAGTAGTATAGTAGGTCTCCACGAAAATAATGAGCAGTTCTTC. It encodes CASSIVGLHENNEQFF.